The 20 T cell receptor beta chains below were found in one sample sequenced in a study of T cells in Graves' hyperthyroidism and ophthalmopathy. Researchers took RNA transcripts and amplified the TCR beta CDR3 regions from them. Initially, a first-round RT-PCR of the TCR CDR3 employed the HTBI primer set. TCRdb re-called the multiplex PCR reads through MiXCR, storing one row per CDR3 protein. This repertoire shows approximately 590,000 distinct CDR3 sequences, 40% to 55% found once; its top ten account for 8.2%. Specimen: peripheral blood or thyroid tissue (not recorded which). Receptor source: a woman in her late teens or twenties with Graves' hyperthyroidism.

This chain joins TRBV7-8 and TRBJ1-2; TRBD1 might be the D (5 bases). Germline V gene sequence: CDR1 SGHVS, CDR2 FQNEAQ. The CDR3 totals 16 residues. V lost 0 bases and J lost 4, with 15 bases in between. The CDR3 here is CASSLAVAGEGYGYTF. Written as DNA, the CDR3 is TGTGCCAGCAGCTTAGCGGTGGCGGGGGAGGGCTATGGCTACACCTTC.

Ten or more counts support this clonotype. V and J are TRBV7-6 and TRBJ2-6; no clear D. This CDR3 is built from 15 residues. Trimming stripped 4 bases from V and 4 bases from J, with 11 bases between. Per the germline V gene, CDR1 is SGHVS and CDR2 is FNYEAQ. CDR3 nucleotide sequence: TGTGCCAGCAGCTCAAGGACGAGAGGGGCCAACGTCCTGACTTTC. Its translation is CASSSRTRGANVLTF.

Details on this clonotype: This may come from a read error, since a much larger clone is one base off. CDR3 coding DNA: TGCGCCAGCGTGACTCCGACAGGGGTTGGTGAAAAACTGTTTTTT. Its translation is CASVTPTGVGEKLFF. The gene calls are TRBV10-2 and TRBJ1-4; 8 nucleotides match TRBD1. V lost 8 bases and J lost 7; bases outside the gene matches: 12. CDR3 length: 15 residues. Looked up from germline, CDR1 is WSHSY and CDR2 is SAAADI.

CDR3 region: CASSAGINTEAFF. The CDR3, as DNA: TGTGCCAGCAGTGCCGGGATTAACACTGAAGCTTTCTTT. This sequence joins TRBV2 and TRBJ1-1; no definite D call. Trimming removed 4 bases from V and 2 bases from J, with 8 bases in between. Germline V gene sequence: CDR1 SNHLY, CDR2 FYNNEI. This CDR3 comprises 13 residues.

The chain uses TRBV19 and TRBJ1-6; no firm D call. CDR3 size: 12 residues. Germline V gives CDR1 LNHDA, CDR2 SQIVND (reference sequence). V lost 8 bases, J lost 8 bases, and 10 bases lay in between. The CDR3 region is CASASGDSPLHF. In DNA form, the CDR3 reads TGTGCCAGTGCGTCCGGGGATTCACCCCTCCACTTT.

This clonotype has a count of ten or more. CDR3 coding DNA: TGTGCCATCGCGGCAGGGCCTCGAGAGACCCAGTACTTC. Its protein product is CAIAAGPRETQYF. The chain has TRBV10-3 and TRBJ2-5, with a possible D match to TRBD1 (5 bases). Between the trimmed V and J ends, which lost 8 bases and 4 bases, there was a span of 14 bases. The CDR3 contains 13 residues. The germline gives CDR1 ENHRY, CDR2 SYGVKD.

As for this clonotype: Sequence at one end of the junction differs from germline and may be a read error. The chain joins TRBV25-1 to TRBJ1-4, with D unresolved. Germline assignment: CDR1 MGHDK and CDR2 SYGVNS. This CDR3 is 16 amino acids long. The CDR3 bases are TGCGCCAGCAGCCAAGTGCTAAGGGTTTACGATGAAAAACTGTTTTTT. It encodes CASSQVLRVYDEKLFF. The whole variable domain, filled in from reference TRBV25-1 and TRBJ1-4, reads EADIYQTPRYLVIGTGKKITLECSQTMGHDKMYWYQQDPGMELHLIHYSYGVNSTEKGDLSSESTVSRIRTEHFPLTLESARPSHTSQYLCASSQVLRVYDEKLFFGSGTQLSVL.

This chain uses TRBV7-2 with TRBJ2-2, with 10 bases aligning to TRBD1. The CDR3 is 17 residues long. V dropped 5 bases and J dropped 6; count of bases not matched to a gene: 12. Germline CDR1 and CDR2: SGHTA and FQGNSA. CDR3 sequence: CASSPPPGQGFSGELFF. The CDR3 bases are TGTGCCAGCAGCCCCCCGCCGGGACAGGGGTTCTCCGGGGAGCTGTTTTTT. The whole variable domain, filled in from reference TRBV7-2 and TRBJ2-2, reads GAGVSQSPSNKVTEKGKDVELRCDPISGHTALYWYRQSLGQGLEFLIYFQGNSAPDKSGLPSDRFSAERTGGSVSTLTIQRTQQEDSAVYLCASSPPPGQGFSGELFFGEGSRLTVL.

The V call is TRBV7-6, the J call TRBJ1-1; D ambiguous. This CDR3 is built from 14 residues. Germline V lookup: CDR1 SGHVS, CDR2 FNYEAQ. V gave up 5 bases and J gave up 4 bases, with 14 bases separating them. CDR3 amino acids: CASSAGQTSTEAFF. Here the CDR3 DNA reads TGTGCCAGCAGCGCTGGGCAGACATCCACTGAAGCTTTCTTT.

The chain combines TRBV9 with TRBJ2-6; 8 nucleotides align to TRBD1. The CDR3 has 18 residues. CDR1 SGDLS and CDR2 YYNGEE come from the germline V gene. The junction had 6 bases not matched to a gene; V was cut back by 1 base and J by 0 bases. The CDR3 sequence: CASSVSRDRLSGANVLTF. The CDR3 coding sequence is TGTGCCAGCAGCGTATCCCGGGACAGGCTCTCTGGGGCCAACGTCCTGACTTTC.

This clonotype was found a few times. The rearrangement uses TRBV2 and TRBJ1-6; D uncertain. The CDR3 totals 15 residues. Germline lookup yields CDR1 SNHLY and CDR2 FYNNEI. Trimming pared 4 bases from V and 5 bases from J, leaving 12 bases between. In DNA form, the CDR3 reads TGTGCCAGCAGTGTCAGTGGGTGGAATAATTCACCCCTCCACTTT. This translates into CASSVSGWNNSPLHF. The full variable domain, its missing parts supplied by reference TRBV2 and TRBJ1-6, is EPEVTQTPSHQVTQMGQEVILRCVPISNHLYFYWYRQILGQKVEFLVSFYNNEISEKSEIFDDQFSVERPDGSNFTLKIRSTKLEDSAMYFCASSVSGWNNSPLHFGNGTRLTVT.

The table lists this clonotype with many counts. The chain carries TRBV2 and TRBJ2-7; 8 nucleotides align to TRBD1. In germline, CDR1 is SNHLY, CDR2 FYNNEI. The CDR3 has 14 amino acids. V dropped 4 bases and J dropped 3; count of bases not matched to a gene: 5. The CDR3 protein is CASSVDRGNYEQYF. CDR3 nucleotides: TGTGCCAGCAGTGTCGACAGGGGAAACTACGAGCAGTACTTC.

This clonotype was observed at least ten times. The V and J genes are TRBV29-1 and TRBJ1-1; D is undetermined. CDR3 length equals 15 residues. CDR1 SQVTM and CDR2 ANQGSEA come from the germline V gene. The germline V and J ends were trimmed by 1 base and 6 bases, with 18 bases remaining between them. This CDR3 reads CSVEGGGRELPEAFF. CDR3 coding DNA: TGCAGCGTTGAAGGGGGAGGACGGGAACTCCCTGAAGCTTTCTTT.

This clonotype was observed a few times. The chain combines TRBV12-3 or TRBV12-4 with TRBJ1-1; D call uncertain. The CDR3 has 14 amino acids. V lost 3 bases, J lost 0 bases, and 8 bases lay in between. The CDR3 is CASSFVGLNTEAFF. CDR3 in DNA: TGTGCCAGCAGTTTTGTGGGGTTGAACACTGAAGCTTTCTTT.

The chain is built from TRBV25-1 and TRBJ1-1; D remains ambiguous. Germline V gene sequence: CDR1 MGHDK, CDR2 SYGVNS. The CDR3 consists of 14 residues. V was shortened by 8 bases and J by 7 bases, with 20 bases between the two germline ends. The CDR3 protein is CASLGPFVSGEAFF. The CDR3 DNA reads as TGTGCCAGCTTGGGTCCTTTTGTGTCTGGTGAAGCTTTCTTT.

Ten or more counts support this clonotype. V gene TRBV25-1 combines with J gene TRBJ1-3; no definite D call. The V gene's germline CDR1 is MGHDK and CDR2 SYGVNS. This CDR3 has 15 amino acids. Deletions cut 3 bases from V and 0 bases from J, with 9 bases between. The CDR3 loop reads CASSDFGISGNTIYF. The CDR3, as DNA: TGTGCCAGCAGTGATTTCGGGATCTCTGGAAACACCATATATTTT. Variable domain in full (rest from reference TRBV25-1 and TRBJ1-3): EADIYQTPRYLVIGTGKKITLECSQTMGHDKMYWYQQDPGMELHLIHYSYGVNSTEKGDLSSESTVSRIRTEHFPLTLESARPSHTSQYLCASSDFGISGNTIYFGEGSWLTVV.

Note on this clonotype: With a much larger clone just one base away, this may be a read error. This chain uses TRBV7-3 with TRBJ1-2; 8 positions match TRBD1. CDR1 and CDR2 (germline): SGHTA, FQGTGA. This CDR3 comprises 16 residues. CDR3 region: CASSLALTGGNYGYAF. The CDR3 DNA follows: TGTGCCAGCAGCTTAGCGCTAACAGGGGGGAACTATGGCTACGCCTTC. Drawing the rest from reference TRBV7-3 and TRBJ1-2, the complete variable domain is GAGVSQTPSNKVTEKGKYVELRCDPISGHTALYWYRQSLGQGPEFLIYFQGTGAADDSGLPNDRFFAVRPEGSVSTLKIQRTERGDSAVYLCASSLALTGGNYGYAFGSGTRLTVV.

The V and J genes are TRBV4-2 and TRBJ2-7; tentative D call: TRBD2 (6 bases). Germline values: CDR1 LGHNA, CDR2 YNFKEQ. V lost 0 bases, J lost 2 bases, and 11 bases lay in between. This CDR3 has 15 residues. For the CDR3, the DNA is TGTGCCAGCAGCCAAGAGCGGGATTTCACCTACGAGCAGTACTTC. Translating gives CASSQERDFTYEQYF.

The CDR3 DNA is TGTGCCAGCAGCTCAGCCTACCCGGACGGGGAGCAGTACTTC. Translating gives CASSSAYPDGEQYF. The chain links TRBV2 to TRBJ2-7; D is unclear. The CDR3 length is 14 residues. Per germline, CDR1 SNHLY and CDR2 FYNNEI. V was cut by 6 bases and J by 7 bases, with 19 bases left in between.

This clonotype has just a few counts. V gene TRBV19 combines with J gene TRBJ1-1; 9 bases align to TRBD1. J lost 4 bases, V lost 4 bases, and 13 bases had no gene match. The CDR3 covers 17 residues. CDR1 LNHDA and CDR2 SQIVND come from the germline V gene (reference sequence). CDR3 sequence: CASSNDRGAMFGTEAFF. Written as DNA, the CDR3 is TGTGCCAGTAGTAACGACAGGGGGGCTATGTTCGGCACTGAAGCTTTCTTT.